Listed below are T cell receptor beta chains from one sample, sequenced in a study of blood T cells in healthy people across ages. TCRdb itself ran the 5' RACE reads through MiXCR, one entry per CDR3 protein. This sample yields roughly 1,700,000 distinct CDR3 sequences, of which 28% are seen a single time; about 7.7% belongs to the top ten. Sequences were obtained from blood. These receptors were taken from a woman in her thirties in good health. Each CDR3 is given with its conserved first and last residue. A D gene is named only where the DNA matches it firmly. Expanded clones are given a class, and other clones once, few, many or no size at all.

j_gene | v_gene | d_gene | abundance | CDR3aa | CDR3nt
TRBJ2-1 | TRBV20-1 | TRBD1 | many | CSAFGQGSNEQFF | TGCAGTGCTTTCGGACAGGGTAGTAACGAGCAGTTCTTC
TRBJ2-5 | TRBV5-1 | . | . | CASHIPRGETQYF | TGCGCCAGCCACATACCGAGGGGAGAGACCCAGTACTTC
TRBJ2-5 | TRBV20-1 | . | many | CSGGLKRDQETQYF | TGCAGTGGGGGCCTAAAGCGGGACCAAGAGACCCAGTACTTC
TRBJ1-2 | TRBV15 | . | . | CATSRAVNYGYTF | TGTGCCACCAGCAGAGCTGTTAACTATGGCTACACCTTC
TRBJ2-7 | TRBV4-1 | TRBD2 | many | CASSQVASGPYEQYF | TGCGCCAGCAGCCAAGTTGCTAGCGGACCCTACGAGCAGTACTTC
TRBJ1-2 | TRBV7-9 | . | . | CASSGENYGYTF | TGTGCCAGCAGCGGCGAAAACTATGGCTACACCTTC
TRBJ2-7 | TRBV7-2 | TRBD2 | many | CASLLAGSYEQYF | TGTGCCAGCTTACTAGCGGGGAGCTACGAGCAGTACTTC
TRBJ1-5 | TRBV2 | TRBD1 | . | CASRAGGNQPQHF | TGTGCCAGCAGGGCAGGGGGTAATCAGCCCCAGCATTTT
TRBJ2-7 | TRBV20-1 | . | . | CSANGQLKLYEQYF | TGCAGTGCTAACGGACAGTTAAAACTCTACGAGCAGTACTTC
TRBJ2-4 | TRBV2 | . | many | CASSSYPMGSGNIQYF | TGTGCCAGCAGTTCCTACCCTATGGGCAGCGGGAACATTCAGTACTTC
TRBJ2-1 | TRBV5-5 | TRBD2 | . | CASSLQLAGDNEQFF | TGTGCCAGCAGCTTGCAACTAGCGGGGGACAATGAGCAGTTCTTC
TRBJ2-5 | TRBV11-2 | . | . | CACSPWGQETQYF | TGTGCCTGCAGCCCCTGGGGGCAAGAGACCCAGTACTTC
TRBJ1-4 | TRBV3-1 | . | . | CASSEGDGEKLFF | TGTGCCAGCAGCGAAGGGGACGGTGAAAAACTGTTTTTT
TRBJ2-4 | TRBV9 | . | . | CASSVAGSDKNIQYF | TGTGCCAGCAGCGTAGCAGGGTCCGACAAAAACATTCAGTACTTC
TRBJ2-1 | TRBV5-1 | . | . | CASSPREASSYNEQFF | TGCGCCAGCAGCCCGAGGGAGGCTAGCTCCTACAATGAGCAGTTCTTC
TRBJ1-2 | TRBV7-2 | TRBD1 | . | CASSLEQGTGYTF | TGTGCCAGCAGCTTAGAACAGGGGACCGGCTACACCTTC
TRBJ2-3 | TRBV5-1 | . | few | CASSSGRTGTGTDTQYF | TGCGCCAGCAGCTCTGGGCGAACCGGGACCGGCACAGATACGCAGTATTTT
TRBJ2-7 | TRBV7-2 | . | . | CASSLGGGFGEQYF | TGTGCCAGCAGCTTAGGAGGGGGATTCGGCGAGCAGTACTTC
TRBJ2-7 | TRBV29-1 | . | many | CSAGPLSSYEQYF | TGCAGCGCTGGACCCCTGAGCTCCTACGAGCAGTACTTC
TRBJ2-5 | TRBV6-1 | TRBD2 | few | CASSGPGLAGGRWETQYF | TGTGCCAGCAGTGGGCCGGGACTAGCGGGAGGGAGGTGGGAGACCCAGTACTTC
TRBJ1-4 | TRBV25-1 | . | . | CASSDNSDPLKEKLFF | TGTGCCAGCAGTGACAATTCGGATCCTCTGAAGGAAAAACTGTTTTTT
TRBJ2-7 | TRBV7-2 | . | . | CASSSTSNPYNEQYF | TGTGCCAGCAGCTCCACTAGTAATCCCTACAATGAGCAGTACTTC
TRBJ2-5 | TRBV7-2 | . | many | CASSRVWETQYF | TGTGCCAGCAGCCGGGTCTGGGAGACCCAGTACTTC
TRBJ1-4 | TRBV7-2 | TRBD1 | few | CASSFSSTGENEKLFF | TGTGCCAGCAGCTTCTCTTCGACAGGGGAAAACGAAAAACTGTTTTTT
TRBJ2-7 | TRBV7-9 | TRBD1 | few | CASDRGNEQYF | TGTGCCAGTGACAGGGGTAACGAGCAGTACTTC
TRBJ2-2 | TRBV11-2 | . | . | CASSLGGRTTGELFF | TGTGCCAGCAGCCTCGGAGGGAGGACCACCGGGGAGCTGTTTTTT
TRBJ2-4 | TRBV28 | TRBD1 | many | CASSSAGTGKNIQYF | TGTGCCAGCAGTTCCGCTGGGACAGGGAAAAACATTCAGTACTTC
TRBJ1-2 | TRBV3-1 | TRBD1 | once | CASSRSGTGAICGGYTF | TGTGCCAGCAGCCGATCCGGGACAGGGGCAATTTGCGGCGGCTACACCTTC
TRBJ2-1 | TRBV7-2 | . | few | CASSSWVSEQFF | TGTGCCAGCAGCTCGTGGGTGTCTGAGCAGTTCTTC
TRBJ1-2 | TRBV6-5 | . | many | CASSLTPTANYGYTF | TGTGCCAGCAGTTTAACTCCGACGGCTAACTATGGCTACACCTTC
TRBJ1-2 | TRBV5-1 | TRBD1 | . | CASSLDRGTLNYGYTF | TGCGCCAGCAGCTTGGACAGGGGAACCCTTAACTATGGCTACACCTTC
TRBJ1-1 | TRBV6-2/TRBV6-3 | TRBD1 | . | CASSRDRWAFF | TGTGCCAGCAGTCGGGACAGGTGGGCTTTCTTT